The 30 T cell receptor beta chains in this list originate from one sample, sequenced in a study of lymphopenia after photon versus proton radiotherapy. The data were produced by immunoSEQ multiplex PCR, yet TCRdb's version contains in-frame clones alone and is incomplete. The sample holds around 4,200 clones, 65% to 80% seen once. The sample in question was peripheral blood, obtained from a patient treated with proton-based radiotherapy. The receptors derive from a man older than 75 with esophageal cancer.

The CDR3 here is CASSVGQNSYNSPLHF. CDR3 in DNA: TGTGCCAGCAGCGTTGGACAGAACTCCTATAATTCACCCCTCCACTTT. The rearrangement joins TRBV9 to TRBJ1-6; perhaps TRBD1 as D (6 bases). This CDR3 has 16 residues. The germline CDR1 and CDR2 sequences are SGDLS and YYNGEE. With 2 bases removed from V and 0 bases from J, the gap between germline ends came to 9 bases.

The V and J genes are TRBV9 and TRBJ2-3; D may be TRBD1 (6 bases). Germline V gene lookup returns CDR1 SGDLS and CDR2 YYNGEE. There are 18 residues in the CDR3. V shed 3 bases and J shed 0 bases, with 20 bases lying between them. In DNA, the CDR3 is TGTGCCAGCAGCGCAGACTTAGGAGAGGACAGTAGCACAGATACGCAGTATTTT. As protein: CASSADLGEDSSTDTQYF.

V and J are TRBV4-1 and TRBJ2-6, with no clear D. The CDR3 consists of 17 residues. CDR1 and CDR2 from the germline V gene are MGHRA and YSYEKL. V was pared by 2 bases and J by 0 bases, with 11 bases between. CDR3 DNA: TGCGCCAGCAGCCAAACCCCCGGTGGCTCTGGGGCCAACGTCCTGACTTTC. This sequence encodes CASSQTPGGSGANVLTF.

The chain links TRBV19 to TRBJ2-4, with D uncertain. Trimming removed 5 bases from V and 3 bases from J, with 11 bases in between. The germline gives CDR1 LNHDA, CDR2 SQIVND (reference sequence). The CDR3 has 14 residues. The CDR3 bases are TGTGCCAGTAGTCAAGTTGGGGACAAAAACATTCAGTACTTC. Protein: CASSQVGDKNIQYF.

The chain joins TRBV6-6 to TRBJ1-4; D may be TRBD1 (6 bases). CDR1 is MNHNY, CDR2 SVGAGI, per germline (reference sequence). V was shortened by 5 bases and J by 5 bases, with 15 bases between the two germline ends. The CDR3 is 15 amino acids. The CDR3 nucleotides read TGTGCCAGCAGTGGAAAAGACAGGTACAATGAAAAACTGTTTTTT. Residues: CASSGKDRYNEKLFF.

The chain uses TRBV27 and TRBJ2-5; 11 bases line up with TRBD2. CDR3 length equals 14 residues. Losses at the gene ends were 3 bases for V and 5 bases for J; bases not matched to a gene: 2. From germline, CDR1 is MNHEY and CDR2 SMNVEV (reference sequence). The CDR3 reads CASSLASGGETQYF. CDR3 nucleotides: TGTGCCAGCAGTTTGGCTAGCGGGGGGGAGACCCAGTACTTC.

The gene calls are TRBV4-1 and TRBJ2-3; D is perhaps TRBD2 (6 bases). Germline CDR1 is MGHRA and CDR2 is YSYEKL. Trimming cost V 4 bases and J 5 bases, with 16 bases left between them. This CDR3 has 15 amino acids. This chain's CDR3 is CASSPPRRAGDTQYF. The CDR3 coding sequence is TGCGCCAGCAGCCCCCCGAGGAGGGCAGGAGATACGCAGTATTTT.

This chain links TRBV30 with TRBJ2-7, with D unclear. Germline CDR1 and CDR2: GTSNPN and SVGIG (reference sequence). Trimming took 4 bases from V and 0 from J, leaving 13 bases between them. This CDR3 comprises 14 residues. CDR3 nucleotides: TGTGCCTGGAAAGCTGACCCCAGCTCCTACGAGCAGTACTTC. This sequence encodes CAWKADPSSYEQYF.

This clone has a handful of counts. This sequence joins TRBV2 and TRBJ2-3, with 7 bases lining up with TRBD1. J was trimmed by 9 bases and V by 3 bases; bases with no gene match: 3. CDR3 size: 12 residues. Germline-derived CDR1 and CDR2 are SNHLY and FYNNEI. CDR3 loop: CASSELTGTQYF. CDR3 DNA sequence: TGTGCCAGCAGTGAGTTGACAGGGACGCAGTATTTT.

The chain joins TRBV11-2 to TRBJ2-2; the match to TRBD2 covers 8 bases. The CDR3 has 15 amino acids. V was clipped by 3 bases and J by 4 bases; unmatched bases: 4. Germline-derived CDR1 and CDR2 are SGHAT and FQNNGV. The CDR3 coding sequence is TGTGCCAGCAGCTTGGCGGGGGGCTTCACCGGGGAGCTGTTTTTT. Residues: CASSLAGGFTGELFF. Full variable domain (outside the CDR3, taken from reference TRBV11-2 and TRBJ2-2): EAGVAQSPRYKIIEKRQSVAFWCNPISGHATLYWYQQILGQGPKLLIQFQNNGVVDDSQLPKDRFSAERLKGVDSTLKIQPAKLEDSAVYLCASSLAGGFTGELFFGEGSRLTVL.

This clone is medium-sized in the sample. This chain joins TRBV5-1 and TRBJ2-3, with 16 bases fitting TRBD2. Germline V gene sequence: CDR1 SGHRS, CDR2 YFSETQ. The CDR3 loop spans 16 amino acids. Germline trimming cut 0 bases from V and 15 bases from J; bases unmatched to any gene: 10. The CDR3 loop is CASSLEPGLAGGPYYF. In DNA form, the CDR3 reads TGCGCCAGCAGCTTGGAACCGGGACTAGCGGGGGGGCCGTACTATTTT.

The gene calls are TRBV11-3 and TRBJ2-2, with 8 bases aligning to TRBD1. CDR3 length: 14 residues. V lost 7 bases and J lost 2; bases outside the gene matches: 3. Germline V CDR1 and CDR2: SGHNT, YENEEA. CDR3 bases: TGTGCCAGCAACGGACAGGGAAACACCGGGGAGCTGTTTTTT. This gives the protein CASNGQGNTGELFF.

By its share, this clone is medium-sized. The chain employs TRBV10-3 and TRBJ2-7, with 7 nucleotides matching TRBD1. The junction had 5 bases not matched to a gene; V was cut back by 7 bases and J by 2 bases. The CDR3 has 13 residues. The germline gives CDR1 ENHRY, CDR2 SYGVKD. The CDR3 reads CAITGQATYEQYF. CDR3 nucleotides: TGTGCCATCACCGGACAGGCAACCTACGAGCAGTACTTC.

The chain uses TRBV5-5 and TRBJ2-7, with 9 bases fitting TRBD1. CDR3 size: 16 residues. Looked up from germline, CDR1 is SGHKS and CDR2 is YYEKEE (reference sequence). Trimming at V came to 4 bases and at J to 7 bases, leaving 15 bases not matched to a gene. This CDR3 reads CASSQVLGTGSGEQYF. DNA for the CDR3: TGTGCCAGCAGCCAAGTGCTAGGGACAGGGTCGGGTGAGCAGTACTTC. The full variable domain, rest sourced from reference TRBV5-5 and TRBJ2-7, is DAGVTQSPTHLIKTRGQQVTLRCSPISGHKSVSWYQQVLGQGPQFIFQYYEKEERGRGNFPDRFSARQFPNYSSELNVNALLLGDSALYLCASSQVLGTGSGEQYFGPGTRLTVT.

The chain has TRBV7-2 and TRBJ1-3; D call uncertain. Germline V gene data show CDR1 as SGHTA and CDR2 as FQGNSA. This CDR3 spans 13 amino acids. Trimming removed 1 base from V and 8 bases from J, with 9 bases in between. In DNA form, the CDR3 reads TGTGCCAGCAGCTTAGTACACTCCGACACCATATATTTT. Translating gives CASSLVHSDTIYF.

The rearrangement links TRBV27 to TRBJ1-2; D call uncertain. The germline gives CDR1 MNHEY, CDR2 SMNVEV (reference sequence). The CDR3 has 13 amino acids. Trimming took off 6 bases at V and 1 base at J, with 9 bases between the two ends. The DNA of the CDR3 is TGTGCCAGCAGAGGTATAGATAACTATGGCTACACCTTC. Amino acids: CASRGIDNYGYTF.

In its sample, this clone was seen once. The chain links TRBV5-6 to TRBJ2-2, with D hard to call. The CDR3 extends over 16 amino acids. The V end lost 0 bases, the J end lost 4 bases, and 13 bases lay between the germline ends. The germline CDR1 and CDR2 sequences are SGHDT and YYEEEE. The DNA for the CDR3 is TGTGCCAGCAGCTTGGGGGGTCTAGTGGGCACCGGGGAGCTGTTTTTT. As protein: CASSLGGLVGTGELFF.

V is TRBV28 and J is TRBJ1-1; no firm D call. In germline, CDR1 is MDHEN, CDR2 SYDVKM. The CDR3 has 11 residues. The germline V and J ends were trimmed by 5 bases and 11 bases, with 12 bases remaining between them. The CDR3 here is CASSTGRGAFF. As DNA, the CDR3 is TGTGCCAGCAGTACCGGCAGAGGGGCTTTCTTT.

This clone was observed a single time. The chain carries TRBV4-1 and TRBJ2-4; unclear D gene. The V gene's germline CDR1 is MGHRA and CDR2 YSYEKL. The CDR3 runs 14 residues. V was clipped by 0 bases and J by 0 bases, with 3 bases between them. The CDR3 here is CASSQEIAKNIQYF. CDR3 in DNA: TGCGCCAGCAGCCAAGAAATAGCCAAAAACATTCAGTACTTC.

J is TRBJ2-7 and V is TRBV7-6, with TRBD2 identical over 13 bases. The length of the CDR3 is 15 residues. Per the germline V gene, CDR1 is SGHVS and CDR2 is FNYEAQ. J lost 6 bases, V lost 4 bases, and 6 bases had no gene match. The chain's CDR3 is CASSSGLAGVSEQYF. In nucleotides, the CDR3 is TGTGCCAGCAGCTCAGGACTAGCGGGAGTCAGCGAGCAGTACTTC.

The chain has TRBV5-6 and TRBJ1-2; TRBD1 matches 7 bases. CDR3 length equals 13 residues. Germline lookup yields CDR1 SGHDT and CDR2 YYEEEE. V lost 4 bases to trimming and J lost 4 bases; unmatched junction nucleotides: 4. The DNA of the CDR3 is TGTGCCAGCAGCCGACAGGGCTCCTATGGCTACACCTTC. It yields the protein CASSRQGSYGYTF.

The chain links TRBV18 to TRBJ1-4, with TRBD1 matching over 7 bases. The length of the CDR3 is 14 residues. Germline V lookup: CDR1 KGHSH, CDR2 LQKENI. The V segment lost 3 bases and the J segment 8 bases; nucleotides outside the gene matches: 6. CDR3 loop: CASSPDRVGEKLFF. Here the CDR3 DNA reads TGTGCCAGCTCACCCGACAGGGTCGGAGAAAAACTGTTTTTT.

The rearrangement links TRBV7-8 to TRBJ1-5, with D possibly being TRBD1 (5 bases). The V gene's germline CDR1 is SGHVS and CDR2 FQNEAQ. CDR3 length: 16 residues. V gave up 1 base and J gave up 1 base, with 11 bases separating them. CDR3 nucleotides: TGTGCCAGCAGCTTAGGGGGGGGAATGAGCAATCAGCCCCAGCATTTT. Its translation: CASSLGGGMSNQPQHF. The full variable domain, rest sourced from reference TRBV7-8 and TRBJ1-5, is GAGVSQSPRYKVAKRGQDVALRCDPISGHVSLFWYQQALGQGPEFLTYFQNEAQLDKSGLPSDRFFAERPEGSVSTLKIQRTQQEDSAVYLCASSLGGGMSNQPQHFGDGTRLSIL.

The V and J genes are TRBV7-2 and TRBJ1-3; the match to TRBD1 covers 10 bases. Trimming at V came to 1 base and at J to 4 bases, leaving 10 bases not matched to a gene. The CDR3 has 18 residues. CDR1 is SGHTA and CDR2 is FQGNSA in the germline V gene. The CDR3 is CASSLVGTGDSAGNTIYF. CDR3 nucleotide sequence: TGTGCCAGCAGCTTAGTTGGGACAGGGGATTCAGCCGGAAACACCATATATTTT.

This rearrangement joins TRBV5-6 to TRBJ2-1; perhaps TRBD1 as D (5 bases). CDR1 and CDR2 from the germline V gene are SGHDT and YYEEEE. CDR3 size: 15 residues. Trimming shortened V by 0 bases and J by 2 bases, and 9 bases separated the two germline ends. Here the CDR3 DNA reads TGTGCCAGCAGCTTGGTTCAGGGCGCCTACAATGAGCAGTTCTTC. Encoded protein: CASSLVQGAYNEQFF.

The chain joins TRBV5-1 to TRBJ2-7; a possible D gene is TRBD1 (5 bases). V was cut by 0 bases and J by 5 bases, with 15 bases left in between. Germline V gives CDR1 SGHRS, CDR2 YFSETQ. The CDR3 is 15 amino acids. In DNA form, the CDR3 reads TGCGCCAGCAGCTTGGACGGTAAGGAGACAGACGAGCAGTACTTC. Translated: CASSLDGKETDEQYF.

The J gene is TRBJ1-1, the V gene TRBV6-6, with a possible D match to TRBD1 (6 bases). Germline V gene lookup returns CDR1 MNHNY and CDR2 SVGAGI (reference sequence). The CDR3 sequence is 15 residues long. Between the trimmed V and J ends, which lost 0 bases and 5 bases, there was a span of 13 bases. The chain's CDR3 is CASSYSSPGETEAFF. For the CDR3, the DNA is TGTGCCAGCAGTTACTCGAGTCCAGGGGAGACTGAAGCTTTCTTT.

This clone was seen a handful of times. With only one base between it and a far larger clone, this is likely a read error. The chain couples TRBV9 to TRBJ2-7; 11 bases line up with TRBD2. Germline V gives CDR1 SGDLS, CDR2 YYNGEE. The CDR3 sequence is 14 residues long. CDR3 nucleotide sequence: TGTGCCAGCAGGGTAGCGGGGGGGATATACGAGCAGTACTTC. Its protein is CASRVAGGIYEQYF. The variable domain in full, with the rest retrieved from reference TRBV9 and TRBJ2-7, is DSGVTQTPKHLITATGQRVTLRCSPRSGDLSVYWYQQSLDQGLQFLIQYYNGEERAKGNILERFSAQQFPDLHSELNLSSLELGDSALYFCASRVAGGIYEQYFGPGTRLTVT.

This CDR3 is CATSRDRSDSNQPQHF. The CDR3 region has the DNA TGTGCCACCAGCAGAGACAGGAGTGATAGCAATCAGCCCCAGCATTTT. The gene calls are TRBV15 and TRBJ1-5; D is uncertain. Germline lookup yields CDR1 LNHNV and CDR2 YYDKDF (reference sequence). Trimming left V 0 bases short and J 0 bases short, with 9 bases between. The CDR3 spans 16 residues.

This clone is categorized as large. The chain links TRBV6-5 to TRBJ2-7; no firm D call. Trimming pared 2 bases from V and 0 bases from J, leaving 11 bases between. This CDR3 has 15 amino acids. Germline V gene data show CDR1 as MNHEY and CDR2 as SVGAGI. DNA for the CDR3: TGTGCCAGCAGTTACGCCGACGATAGCTCCTACGAGCAGTACTTC. It codes for CASSYADDSSYEQYF.